This T cell receptor beta chain was identified in a study of OX40 agonist ivuxolimab in advanced cancers. This CDR3 comprises 14 residues. V was trimmed by 2 bases and J by 3 bases, leaving 9 bases between them. Germline V lookup: CDR1 SGDLS, CDR2 YYNGEE. The data were produced by immunoSEQ multiplex PCR, yet TCRdb's version contains in-frame clones alone and is incomplete. Seen here are about 100,000 clones, around 89% observed once, and the top ten hold roughly 0.17%. The rearrangement joins TRBV9 to TRBJ1-5; no clear D gene. This specimen was CD4+ or CD8+ T cells sorted from blood, taken in a trial of the OX40 agonist ivuxolimab. The sequence was obtained from an adult with an advanced solid tumor such as melanoma, head and neck, liver or kidney cancer. This chain's CDR3 is CASSVGPINQPQHF. In DNA, the CDR3 is TGTGCCAGCAGCGTCGGGCCAATCAATCAGCCCCAGCATTTT.